This T cell receptor (beta chain) was found in a study of blood T cell repertoires in COVID-19. Across the whole study: Italy, Spain and the United States were the sources of the convalescent and acute COVID-19 samples. T cells, B-cell-depleted T cells, or PBMCs provided the cDNA or gDNA that served as material.

Participants' own reports of clinical history determined their cohort assignment. As originally analysed: Amplification of reference gene primers was used by the study to estimate nucleated cell counts. Clones were read by immunoSEQ multiplex PCR, and TCRdb kept only the in-frame ones, dropping some. For V, J and clone size, that table is used; D and trimming come from the DNA. The table includes some 200,000 clones, around 80% detected once. Trimming stripped 1 base from V and 5 bases from J, with 8 bases between. This CDR3 comprises 13 residues. Germline CDR1 and CDR2: SGHNT and YENEEA. This clonotype was obtained from a woman aged 40-49 years with acute COVID-19. The chain recombines TRBV11-3 with TRBJ1-1; no clear D gene. Specimen: PBMCs or T cells enriched from blood (not recorded which). CDR3 region: CASSLVPQTEAFF. Here the CDR3 DNA reads TGTGCCAGCAGCTTAGTCCCCCAAACTGAAGCTTTCTTT.